This T cell receptor (beta chain) was sequenced in a study of blood T cell repertoires in COVID-19. About the research overall: Acute and convalescent COVID-19 specimens originated in the United States, Italy and Spain.

CDR3 size: 17 residues. Germline V gene sequence: CDR1 LGHDT, CDR2 YNNKEL (reference sequence). V gave up 1 base and J gave up 2 bases; unmatched junction bases: 5. This clone was picked up a small number of times. Methods used by the authors: Reference gene primer amplification in the assay estimated nucleated cell counts. Assay: immunoSEQ multiplex PCR; the TCRdb copy retains only in-frame clones and omits some. That table gives V, J and clone size, and the DNA gave D and trimming. This sample yields about 140,000 clones, of which more than 75% are seen a single time; less than 5% belongs to the top ten.

This chain joins TRBV3-1 (or the pseudogene TRBV3-2) and TRBJ1-5; 10 bases map to TRBD1. The sample consisted of peripheral blood. This receptor was identified in a woman aged 80 or over with acute or convalescent COVID-19. The DNA for the CDR3 is TGTGCCAGCAGCCAAGGTGGAGGACAGGGGGGCAATCAGCCCCAGCATTTT. Protein sequence: CASSQGGGQGGNQPQHF.